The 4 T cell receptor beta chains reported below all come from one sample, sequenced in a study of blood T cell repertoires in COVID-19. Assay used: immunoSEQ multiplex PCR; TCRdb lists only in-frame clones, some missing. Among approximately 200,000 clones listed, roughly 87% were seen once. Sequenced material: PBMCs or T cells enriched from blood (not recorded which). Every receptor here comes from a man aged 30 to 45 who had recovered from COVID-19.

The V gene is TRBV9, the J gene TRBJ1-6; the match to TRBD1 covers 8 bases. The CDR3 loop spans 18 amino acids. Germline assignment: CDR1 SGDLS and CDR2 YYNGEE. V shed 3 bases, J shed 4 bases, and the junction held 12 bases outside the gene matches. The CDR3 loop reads CASSAGPRQGAYNSPLHF. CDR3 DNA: TGTGCCAGCAGCGCCGGACCCAGGCAGGGGGCTTATAATTCACCCCTCCACTTT.

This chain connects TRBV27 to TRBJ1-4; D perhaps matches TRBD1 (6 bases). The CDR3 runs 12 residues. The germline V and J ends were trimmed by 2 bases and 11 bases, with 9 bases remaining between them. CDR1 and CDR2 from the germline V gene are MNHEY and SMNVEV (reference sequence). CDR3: CASSLAGEKLFF. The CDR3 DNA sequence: TGTGCCAGCAGTTTAGCAGGGGAGAAACTGTTTTTT.

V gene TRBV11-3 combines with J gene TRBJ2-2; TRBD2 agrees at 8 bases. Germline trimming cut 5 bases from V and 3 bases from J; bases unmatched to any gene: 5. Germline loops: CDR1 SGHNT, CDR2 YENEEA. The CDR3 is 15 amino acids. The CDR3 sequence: CASSPGTRYTGELFF. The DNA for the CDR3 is TGTGCCAGCAGCCCCGGGACTAGATACACCGGGGAGCTGTTTTTT.

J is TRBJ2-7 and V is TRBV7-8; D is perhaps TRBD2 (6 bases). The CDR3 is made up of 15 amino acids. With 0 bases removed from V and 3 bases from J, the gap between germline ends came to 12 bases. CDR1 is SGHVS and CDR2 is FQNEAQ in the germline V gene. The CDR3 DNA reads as TGTGCCAGCAGCTTAGCCCCTAGCGAAGTCTACGAGCAGTACTTC. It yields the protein CASSLAPSEVYEQYF.